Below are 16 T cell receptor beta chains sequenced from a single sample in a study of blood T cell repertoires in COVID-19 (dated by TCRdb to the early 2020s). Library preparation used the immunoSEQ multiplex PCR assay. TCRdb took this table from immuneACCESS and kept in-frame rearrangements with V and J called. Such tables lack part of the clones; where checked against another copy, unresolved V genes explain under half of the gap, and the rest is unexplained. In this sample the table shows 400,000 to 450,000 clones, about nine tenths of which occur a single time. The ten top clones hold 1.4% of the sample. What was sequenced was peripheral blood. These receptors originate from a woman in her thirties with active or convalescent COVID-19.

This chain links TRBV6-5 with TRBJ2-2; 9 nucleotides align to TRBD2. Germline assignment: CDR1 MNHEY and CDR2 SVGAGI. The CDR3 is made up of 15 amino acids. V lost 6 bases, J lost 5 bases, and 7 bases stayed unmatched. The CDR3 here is CASRPMAGGTGELFF. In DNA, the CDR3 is TGTGCCAGCAGGCCCATGGCGGGAGGGACCGGGGAGCTGTTTTTT.

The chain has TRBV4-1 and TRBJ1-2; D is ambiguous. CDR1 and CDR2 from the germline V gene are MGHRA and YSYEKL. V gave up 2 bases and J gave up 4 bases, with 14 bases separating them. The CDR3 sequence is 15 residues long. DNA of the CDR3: TGCGCCAGCAGCCAATTTGGCGGGAACGGCTATGGCTACACCTTC. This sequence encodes CASSQFGGNGYGYTF.

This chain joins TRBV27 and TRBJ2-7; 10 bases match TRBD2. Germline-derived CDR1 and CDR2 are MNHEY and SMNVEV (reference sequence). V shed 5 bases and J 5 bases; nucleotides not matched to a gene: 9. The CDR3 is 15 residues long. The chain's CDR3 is CASSRPGLARHEQYF. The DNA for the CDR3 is TGTGCCAGCAGTAGACCGGGACTAGCGCGCCACGAGCAGTACTTC.

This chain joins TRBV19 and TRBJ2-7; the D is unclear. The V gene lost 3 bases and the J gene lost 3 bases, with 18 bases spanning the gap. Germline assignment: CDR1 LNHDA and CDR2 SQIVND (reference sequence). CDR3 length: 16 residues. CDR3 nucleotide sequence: TGTGCCAGTAGTATTAGTGGTCCTCGCCCAAGCTACGAGCAGTACTTC. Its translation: CASSISGPRPSYEQYF.

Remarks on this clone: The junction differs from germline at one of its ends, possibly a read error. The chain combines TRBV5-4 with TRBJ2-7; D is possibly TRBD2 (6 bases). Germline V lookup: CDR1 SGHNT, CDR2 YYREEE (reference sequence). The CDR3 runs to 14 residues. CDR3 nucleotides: TGTGCCAGCAGTTTGGGACTGGGTGGTGACGAGCAGTACTTC. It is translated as CASSLGLGGDEQYF.

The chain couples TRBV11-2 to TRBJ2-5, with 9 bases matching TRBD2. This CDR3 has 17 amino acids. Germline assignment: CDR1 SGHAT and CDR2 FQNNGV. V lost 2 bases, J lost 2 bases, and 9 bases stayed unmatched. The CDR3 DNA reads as TGTGCCAGCAGCTTAACGTCAGCGGGGGGCCCTCAAGAGACCCAGTACTTC. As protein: CASSLTSAGGPQETQYF.

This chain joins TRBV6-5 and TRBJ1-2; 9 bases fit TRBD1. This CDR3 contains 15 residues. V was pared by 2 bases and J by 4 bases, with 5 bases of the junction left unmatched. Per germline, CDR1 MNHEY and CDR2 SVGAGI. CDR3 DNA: TGTGCCAGCAGTTACGCCGGACAGGGGATCTATGGCTACACCTTC. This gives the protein CASSYAGQGIYGYTF.

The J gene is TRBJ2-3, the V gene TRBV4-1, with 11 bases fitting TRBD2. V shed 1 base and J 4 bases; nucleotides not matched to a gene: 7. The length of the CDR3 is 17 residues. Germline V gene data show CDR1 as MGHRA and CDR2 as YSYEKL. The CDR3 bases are TGCGCCAGCAGCCAAGTTGGGGTAGCGGGAGGGGCAGATACGCAGTATTTT. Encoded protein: CASSQVGVAGGADTQYF.

The CDR3 is CSVEVSRGYTF. CDR3 bases: TGCAGCGTTGAAGTCAGTCGTGGCTACACCTTC. This chain connects TRBV29-1 to TRBJ1-2; no definite D call. Looked up from germline, CDR1 is SQVTM and CDR2 is ANQGSEA. V gave up 1 base and J gave up 7 bases, with 7 bases separating them. The CDR3 totals 11 residues.

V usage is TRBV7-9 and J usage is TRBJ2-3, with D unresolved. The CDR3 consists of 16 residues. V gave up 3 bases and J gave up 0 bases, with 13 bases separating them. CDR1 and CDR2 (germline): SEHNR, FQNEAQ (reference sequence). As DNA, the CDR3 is TGTGCCAGCAGCTTGGTTATCCGAACTAGCACAGATACGCAGTATTTT. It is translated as CASSLVIRTSTDTQYF.

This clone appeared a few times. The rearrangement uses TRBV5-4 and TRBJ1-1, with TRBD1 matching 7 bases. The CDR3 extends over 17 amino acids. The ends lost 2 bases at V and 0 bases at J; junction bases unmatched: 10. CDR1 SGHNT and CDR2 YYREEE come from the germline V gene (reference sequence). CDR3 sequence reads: CASSLGPGQNMNTEAFF. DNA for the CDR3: TGTGCCAGCAGCTTAGGACCGGGACAGAACATGAACACTGAAGCTTTCTTT.

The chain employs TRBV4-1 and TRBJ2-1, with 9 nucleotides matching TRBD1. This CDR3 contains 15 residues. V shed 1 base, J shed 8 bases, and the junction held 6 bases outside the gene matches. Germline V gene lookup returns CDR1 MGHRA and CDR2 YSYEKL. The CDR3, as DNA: TGCGCCAGCAGCCAAGCCGGGACAGGGAGCGATGAGCAGTTCTTC. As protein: CASSQAGTGSDEQFF.

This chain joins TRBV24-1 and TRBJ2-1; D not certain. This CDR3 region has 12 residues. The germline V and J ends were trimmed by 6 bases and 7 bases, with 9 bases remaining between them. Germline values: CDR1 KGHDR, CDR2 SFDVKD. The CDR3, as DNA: TGTGCCACCAGTTCTCCAGGAAATGAGCAGTTCTTC. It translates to CATSSPGNEQFF.

The CDR3 DNA reads as TGTGCCTGGAGTCCCCGTTCAGCGGGGTCCTACGAGCAGTACTTC. Translation gives CAWSPRSAGSYEQYF. J is TRBJ2-7 and V is TRBV30, with 7 nucleotides matching TRBD2. The CDR3 covers 15 residues. The V gene end was trimmed by 2 bases and the J gene end by 1 base; junction bases not matched to a gene: 8. From germline, CDR1 is GTSNPN and CDR2 SVGIG (reference sequence).

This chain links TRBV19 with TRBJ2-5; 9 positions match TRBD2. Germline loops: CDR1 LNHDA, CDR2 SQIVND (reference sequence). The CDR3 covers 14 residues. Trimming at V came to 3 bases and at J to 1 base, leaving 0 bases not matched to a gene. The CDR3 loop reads CASSMGLAQETQYF. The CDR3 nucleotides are TGTGCCAGTAGTATGGGACTAGCCCAAGAGACCCAGTACTTC. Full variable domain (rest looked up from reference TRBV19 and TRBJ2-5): DGGITQSPKYLFRKEGQNVTLSCEQNLNHDAMYWYRQDPGQGLRLIYYSQIVNDFQKGDIAEGYSVSREKKESFPLTVTSAQKNPTAFYLCASSMGLAQETQYFGPGTRLLVL.

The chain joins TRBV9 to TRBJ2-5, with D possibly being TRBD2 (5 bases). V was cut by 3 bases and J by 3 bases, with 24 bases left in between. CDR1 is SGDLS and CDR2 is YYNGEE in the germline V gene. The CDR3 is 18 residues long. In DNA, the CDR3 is TGTGCCAGCAGCGCATCCCTTACCCTGCGTGACGGGAAAGAGACCCAGTACTTC. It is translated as CASSASLTLRDGKETQYF.